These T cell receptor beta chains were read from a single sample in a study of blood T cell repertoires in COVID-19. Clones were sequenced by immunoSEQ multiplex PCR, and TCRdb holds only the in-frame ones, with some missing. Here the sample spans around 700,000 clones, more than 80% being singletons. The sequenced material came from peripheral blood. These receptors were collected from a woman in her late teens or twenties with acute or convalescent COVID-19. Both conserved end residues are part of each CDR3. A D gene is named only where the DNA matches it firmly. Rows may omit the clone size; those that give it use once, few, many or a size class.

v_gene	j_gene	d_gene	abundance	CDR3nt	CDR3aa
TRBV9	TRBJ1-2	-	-	TGTGCCAGCAGCGTAGACAGGGCCCCCTATTGCTACACCTTC	CASSVDRAPYCYTF
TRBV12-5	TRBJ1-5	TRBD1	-	TGTGCTAGTGGTTTCACAGGGGGGGAGAATCAGCCCCAGCATTTT	CASGFTGGENQPQHF
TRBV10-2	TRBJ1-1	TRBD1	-	TGCGCCAGCAGCGGGACAGGGATAACCACTGAAGCTTTCTTT	CASSGTGITTEAFF
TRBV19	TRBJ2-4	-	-	TGTGCCAGTAGTATTCGAGACATTCAGTACTTC	CASSIRDIQYF
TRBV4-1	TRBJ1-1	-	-	TGCGCCAGCAGCCATGCAGGGTGGGACACTGAAGCTTTCTTT	CASSHAGWDTEAFF
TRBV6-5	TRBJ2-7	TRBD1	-	TGTGCCAGCGGGACAGGCGAATCCTACGAGCAGTACTTC	CASGTGESYEQYF
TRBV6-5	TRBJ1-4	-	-	TGTGCCAGCAGTCCTCGCGAGGGTTTCAACGAAAAACTGTTTTTT	CASSPREGFNEKLFF
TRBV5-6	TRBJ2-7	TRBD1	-	TGTGCCAGCAGCTTGGGGGCAGGGGGCATGGTTGAGCAGTACTTC	CASSLGAGGMVEQYF
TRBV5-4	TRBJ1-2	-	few	TGTGCCAGCAGTTGGCAGGGTCGTGGCTACACCTTC	CASSWQGRGYTF
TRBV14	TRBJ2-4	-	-	TGTGCCAGCTCTCGTGGGCAAAACATTCAGTACTTC	CASSRGQNIQYF
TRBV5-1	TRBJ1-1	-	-	TGCGCCAGCAGCTTGGCGTTTCGGGGGAGGAACACTGAAGCTTTCTTT	CASSLAFRGRNTEAFF
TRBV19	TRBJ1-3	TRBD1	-	TGTGCCAGTAAAACAGGGGTAGAAAACACCATATATTTT	CASKTGVENTIYF
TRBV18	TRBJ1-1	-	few	TGTGCCAGCTCTCCCCTGACAGAAGCTTTCTTT	CASSPLTEAFF
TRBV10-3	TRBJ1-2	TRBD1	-	TGTGCCATCAGTGGGACGTCAGGACAGGGGGCTGATGGCTACACCTTC	CAISGTSGQGADGYTF
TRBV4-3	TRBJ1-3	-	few	TGCGCCAGCAGCCAAGCACCTCCGCGGGGCCGCAGGGTCTCTGGAAACACCATATATTTT	CASSQAPPRGRRVSGNTIYF
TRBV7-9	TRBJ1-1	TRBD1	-	TGTGCCAGCAGCTTAGCCGGGACAGCACAAGCTTTCTTT	CASSLAGTAQAFF
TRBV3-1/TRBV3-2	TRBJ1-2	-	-	TGTGCCAGCAGCCAAGATAGAGGCAGATCGCAATATGGCTACACCTTC	CASSQDRGRSQYGYTF
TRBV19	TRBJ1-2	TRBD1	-	TGTGCCAGTAGTACGGAGACAGGGGCGGACTATGGCTACACCTTC	CASSTETGADYGYTF
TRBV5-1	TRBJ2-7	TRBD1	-	TGCGCCAGCAGCAAGGGACAGACTGACTCCTACGAGCAGTACTTC	CASSKGQTDSYEQYF
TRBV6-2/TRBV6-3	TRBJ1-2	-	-	TGTGCCAGCAGTCCGACTGAGAACTATGGCTACACCTTC	CASSPTENYGYTF
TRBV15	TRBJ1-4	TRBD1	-	TGTGCCACCAGCACCTTAGGGACAGGGGAGGAAAAACTGTTTTTT	CATSTLGTGEEKLFF
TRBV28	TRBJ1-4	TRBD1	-	TGTGCCAGCAGTTTAGACGGACAGGGATCGTCAACTAATGAAAAACTGTTTTTT	CASSLDGQGSSTNEKLFF
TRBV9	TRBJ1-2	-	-	TGTGCCAGCAGCGTAGGCTGGAGGGGAGGCTACACCTTC	CASSVGWRGGYTF
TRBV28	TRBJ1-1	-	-	TGTGCCAGCAGTTTTGGTGCGGGGCCGTACACTGAAGCTTTCTTT	CASSFGAGPYTEAFF
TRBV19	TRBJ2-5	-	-	TGTGCCAGTAGTATTGGAGGGGGGGCGGAGACCCAGTACTTC	CASSIGGGAETQYF
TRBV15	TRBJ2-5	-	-	TGTGCCACCAGCATATACAGGAGAGAGACCCAGTACTTC	CATSIYRRETQYF
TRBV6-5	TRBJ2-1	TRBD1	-	TGTGCCAGCATGACCACAGGGGGTTCTCCTGAGCAGTTCTTC	CASMTTGGSPEQFF
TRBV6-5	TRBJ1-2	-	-	TGTGCCACCGCCGGGAGGGATGGCTACACCTTC	CATAGRDGYTF
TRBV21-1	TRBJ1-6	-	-	TGTGCCAGCAGCAAAAAAGGGGGCTGGTCACCCCTCCACTTT	CASSKKGGWSPLHF
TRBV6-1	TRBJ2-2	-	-	TGTGCCAGCAGTGAACCCGGGGTTGCGAACACCGGGGAGCTGTTTTTT	CASSEPGVANTGELFF
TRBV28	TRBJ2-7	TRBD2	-	TGTGCCAGCAGGACCCCGGGGGGGACCTACGAGCAGTACTTC	CASRTPGGTYEQYF
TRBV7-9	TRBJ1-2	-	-	TGTGCCAGCACCTCGGAGGGCTATGGCTACACCTTC	CASTSEGYGYTF
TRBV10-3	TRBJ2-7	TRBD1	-	TGTGCCATCAGTGACCCCTCTTTCACAGGGGAGTACGAGCAGTACTTC	CAISDPSFTGEYEQYF
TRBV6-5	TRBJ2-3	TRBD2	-	TGTGCCAGCAGTAAGCTAGCGGGGGCAGGAGATACGCAGTATTTT	CASSKLAGAGDTQYF
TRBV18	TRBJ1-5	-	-	TGTGCCAGCTCACCATCAGGACCCGGGATGGAGCCCCAGCATTTT	CASSPSGPGMEPQHF
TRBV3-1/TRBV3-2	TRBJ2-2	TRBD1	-	TGTGCCAGCAGCCCGGGACAGGGGTCGGCGAACACCGGGGAGCTGTTTTTT	CASSPGQGSANTGELFF
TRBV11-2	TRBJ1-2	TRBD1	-	TGTGCCAGCAGCCTGGGACAGAACTATGGCTACACCTTC	CASSLGQNYGYTF
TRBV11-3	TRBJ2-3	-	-	TGTGCCAGCAGCTTGACAGGCACAGATACGCAGTATTTT	CASSLTGTDTQYF
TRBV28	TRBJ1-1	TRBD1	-	TGTGCCAGCAGGCGCCCGACAGGGTCTGGGAACACTGAAGCTTTCTTT	CASRRPTGSGNTEAFF
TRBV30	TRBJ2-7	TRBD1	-	TGTGCTACAGGGGACAGGGGGGACGAGCAGTACTTC	CATGDRGDEQYF
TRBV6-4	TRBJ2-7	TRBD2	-	TGTGCCAGCAGTGACGGGACTAGCGGGGGCGAGCAGTACTTC	CASSDGTSGGEQYF
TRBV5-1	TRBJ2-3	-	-	TGCGCCAGCAGCGGTAGCGACTTTCGCACAGATACGCAGTATTTT	CASSGSDFRTDTQYF
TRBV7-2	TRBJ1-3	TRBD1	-	TGTGCCAGCAGCTTTAGGACAGGGTTAAACACCATATATTTT	CASSFRTGLNTIYF
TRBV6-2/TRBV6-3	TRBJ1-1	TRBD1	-	TGTGCCAGCAGTTATTCAGGGGGCGTTACTGAAGCTTTCTTT	CASSYSGGVTEAFF
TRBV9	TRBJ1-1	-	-	TGTGCCAGCAGCCCGCGCTTGGGGGCGGCCACTGAAGCTTTCTTT	CASSPRLGAATEAFF
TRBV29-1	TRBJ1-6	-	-	TGCAGCGTTCGGGAACATGCCTATAATTCACCCCTCCACTTT	CSVREHAYNSPLHF
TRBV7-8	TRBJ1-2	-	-	TGTGCCAGCAGCTTAGGCCAGGGAGGTAACTATGGCTACACCTTC	CASSLGQGGNYGYTF
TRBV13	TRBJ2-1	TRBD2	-	TGTGCCAGCAGCTCCGGGACTAGCGGGGGATACAATGAGCAGTTCTTC	CASSSGTSGGYNEQFF
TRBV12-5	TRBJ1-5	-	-	TGTGCTAGTGCCCCAGGTTTTGGACTTGGCAATCAGCCCCAGCATTTT	CASAPGFGLGNQPQHF
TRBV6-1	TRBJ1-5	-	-	TGTGCCAGCAGTGATTGGGGGGGCAATCAGCCCCAGCATTTT	CASSDWGGNQPQHF
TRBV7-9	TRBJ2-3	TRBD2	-	TGTGCCAGCAGCGTGACTAGCGGTGGGGGCACAGATACGCAGTATTTT	CASSVTSGGGTDTQYF
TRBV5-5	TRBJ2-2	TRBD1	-	TGTGCCAGCAGCTGGAGACAGGGGGGGATCACCGGGGAGCTGTTTTTT	CASSWRQGGITGELFF
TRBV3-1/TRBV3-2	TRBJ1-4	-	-	TGTGCCAGCAGCCAGGACAGATCAACTAATGAAAAACTGTTTTTT	CASSQDRSTNEKLFF